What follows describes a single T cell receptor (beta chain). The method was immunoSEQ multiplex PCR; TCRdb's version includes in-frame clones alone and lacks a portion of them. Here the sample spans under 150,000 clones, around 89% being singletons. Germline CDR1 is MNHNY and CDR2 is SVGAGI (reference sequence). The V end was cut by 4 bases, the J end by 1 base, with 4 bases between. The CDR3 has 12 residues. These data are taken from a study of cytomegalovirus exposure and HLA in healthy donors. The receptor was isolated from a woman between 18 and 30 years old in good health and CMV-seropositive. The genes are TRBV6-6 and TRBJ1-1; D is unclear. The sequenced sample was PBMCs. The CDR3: CASSSGNTEAFF. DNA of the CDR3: TGTGCCAGCAGTTCGGGGAACACTGAAGCTTTCTTT.